This T cell receptor (beta chain) comes out of a study of shared clonotypes between healthy human individuals. Study-wide results and caveats: The study generally estimated greater richness for naive than memory subsets.

Losses at the gene ends were 0 bases for V and 5 bases for J; bases not matched to a gene: 12. From germline, CDR1 is PRHDT and CDR2 FYEKMQ (reference sequence). The CDR3 loop spans 18 amino acids. This clone has just one count. The antigen remains undetermined. CD8 cells regarded as naive lacked CD45RO, were positively chosen for CCR7, and omitted terminally differentiated effector memory CD45RA+ cells. An assay was performed, and its level was deep. On sorted subsets, replicate PCRs used approximately 190 ng DNA, or tens of thousands of T cell genomes. Here immunoSEQ multiplex PCR was the method, and the copy in TCRdb shows in-frame clones only, minus some. The top ten hold about 0.25% of the sample, which has roughly 810,000 clones, approximately 97% seen once.

The sequence derives from a man younger than 40 in good health. The sample taken for sequencing was naive CD8+ T cells sorted from blood. J is TRBJ2-7 and V is TRBV13, with 11 bases that match TRBD2. CDR3 in DNA: TGTGCCAGCAGCTTAGGCCTCGGTAGCGGGAGGGCCGTTCACGAGCAGTACTTC. Translating gives CASSLGLGSGRAVHEQYF.